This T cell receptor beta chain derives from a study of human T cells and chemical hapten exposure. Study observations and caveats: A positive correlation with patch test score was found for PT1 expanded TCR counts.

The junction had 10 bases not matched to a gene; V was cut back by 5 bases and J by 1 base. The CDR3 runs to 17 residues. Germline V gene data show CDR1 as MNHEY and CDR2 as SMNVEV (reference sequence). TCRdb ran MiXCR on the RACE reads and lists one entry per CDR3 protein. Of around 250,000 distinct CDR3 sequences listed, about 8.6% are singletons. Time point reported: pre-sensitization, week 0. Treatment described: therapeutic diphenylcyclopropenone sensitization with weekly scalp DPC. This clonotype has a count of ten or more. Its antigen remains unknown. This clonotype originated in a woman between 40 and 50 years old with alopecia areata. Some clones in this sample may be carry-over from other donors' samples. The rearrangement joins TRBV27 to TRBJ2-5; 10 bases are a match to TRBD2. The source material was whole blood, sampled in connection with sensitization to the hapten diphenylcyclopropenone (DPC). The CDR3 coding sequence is TGTGCCAGCAGTACTCGCCGAGGACTAGCGGCCCAAGAGACCCAGTACTTC. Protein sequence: CASSTRRGLAAQETQYF.